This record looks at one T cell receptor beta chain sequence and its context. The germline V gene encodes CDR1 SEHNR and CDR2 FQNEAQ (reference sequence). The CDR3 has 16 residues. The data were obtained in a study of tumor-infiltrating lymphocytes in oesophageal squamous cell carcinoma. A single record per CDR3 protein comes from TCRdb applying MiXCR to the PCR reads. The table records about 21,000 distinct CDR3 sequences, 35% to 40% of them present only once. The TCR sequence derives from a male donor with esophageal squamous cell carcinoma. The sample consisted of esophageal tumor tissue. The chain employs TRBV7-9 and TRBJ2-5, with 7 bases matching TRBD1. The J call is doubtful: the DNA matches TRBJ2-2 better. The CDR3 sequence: CASSLGGGANTGELFF. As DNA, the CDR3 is TGTGCCAGCAGCTTAGGAGGGGGCGCGAACACCGGGGAGCTGTTTTTT.